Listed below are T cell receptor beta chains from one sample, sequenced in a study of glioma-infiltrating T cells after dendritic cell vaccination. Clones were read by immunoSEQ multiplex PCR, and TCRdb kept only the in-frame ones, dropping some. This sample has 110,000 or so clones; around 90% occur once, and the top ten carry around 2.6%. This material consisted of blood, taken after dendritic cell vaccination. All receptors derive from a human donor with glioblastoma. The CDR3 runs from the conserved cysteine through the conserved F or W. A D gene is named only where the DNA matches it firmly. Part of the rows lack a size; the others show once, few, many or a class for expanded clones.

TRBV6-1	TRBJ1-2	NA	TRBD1	CASKGQGSVYGYTF	TGTGCCAGCAAGGGACAGGGTTCTGTCTATGGCTACACCTTC
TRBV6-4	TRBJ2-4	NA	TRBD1	CASLREGTELKNIQYF	TGTGCCAGCCTCCGGGAAGGGACAGAACTCAAAAACATTCAGTACTTC
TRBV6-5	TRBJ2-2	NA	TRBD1	CASSSVTGSTGELFF	TGTGCCAGCAGTTCGGTGACAGGGAGCACCGGGGAGCTGTTTTTT
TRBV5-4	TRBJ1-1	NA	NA	CATQAYTEAFF	TGTGCCACCCAAGCTTACACTGAAGCTTTCTTT
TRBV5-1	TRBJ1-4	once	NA	CASRIMGARDEKLFF	TGCGCCAGCAGAATCATGGGGGCGCGGGATGAAAAACTGTTTTTT
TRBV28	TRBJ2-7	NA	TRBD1	CASSLAAGQGLYEQYF	TGTGCCAGCAGTCTCGCAGCGGGACAGGGTTTATACGAGCAGTACTTC
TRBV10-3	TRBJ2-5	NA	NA	CAISESTLQETQYF	TGTGCCATCAGTGAGTCGACTCTCCAGGAGACCCAGTACTTC
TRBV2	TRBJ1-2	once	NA	CASGNLAGSGYTF	TGTGCCAGCGGAAATTTGGCGGGGAGCGGCTACACCTTC
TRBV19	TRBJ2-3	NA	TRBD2	CASSSRLAGDVSTDTQYF	TGTGCCAGTAGTTCAAGACTAGCGGGAGACGTGAGCACAGATACGCAGTATTTT
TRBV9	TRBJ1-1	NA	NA	CASSVSLNTEAFF	TGTGCCAGCAGCGTATCATTGAACACTGAAGCTTTCTTT
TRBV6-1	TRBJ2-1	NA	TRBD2	CASSEEREGEQFF	TGTGCCAGCAGTGAGGAGCGGGAGGGTGAGCAGTTCTTC
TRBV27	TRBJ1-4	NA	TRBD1	CASSPGQGTEKLFF	TGTGCCAGCAGTCCTGGACAGGGTACGGAAAAACTGTTTTTT
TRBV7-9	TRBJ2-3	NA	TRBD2	CASSSGGSGGGDTQYF	TGTGCCAGCAGCTCCGGGGGTAGCGGGGGTGGAGATACGCAGTATTTT
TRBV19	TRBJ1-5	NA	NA	CASRTTGNSNQPQHF	TGTGCCAGTAGGACGACAGGTAATAGCAATCAGCCCCAGCATTTT
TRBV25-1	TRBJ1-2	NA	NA	CASSTGQNYGYTF	TGTGCCAGCAGCACCGGACAGAACTATGGCTACACCTTC
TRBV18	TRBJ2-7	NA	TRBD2	CASSQASGRDEQYF	TGTGCCAGCTCACAGGCTAGCGGGAGGGACGAGCAGTACTTC
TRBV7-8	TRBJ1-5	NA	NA	CASSYGGDLRNQPQHF	TGTGCCAGCAGTTATGGGGGGGACCTTAGAAATCAGCCCCAGCATTTT
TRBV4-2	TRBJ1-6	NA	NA	CASSQDRGQNSPLHF	TGTGCCAGCAGCCAAGATCGAGGCCAGAATTCACCCCTCCACTTT
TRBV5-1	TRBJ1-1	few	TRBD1	CASSPTGDTEAFF	TGCGCCAGCAGCCCGACAGGGGACACTGAAGCTTTCTTT
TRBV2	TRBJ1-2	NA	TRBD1	CASRSQGQGAYGYTF	TGTGCCAGCAGATCGCAAGGACAGGGGGCTTATGGCTACACCTTC